A selection of T cell receptor beta chains follows, all from one sample in a study of blood T cell repertoires in COVID-19. The repertoire was sequenced with immunoSEQ multiplex PCR; TCRdb's copy has only in-frame clones and lacks some. The profile shows roughly 70,000 clones, about four fifths of them singletons. Sequencing input: peripheral blood. All receptors come from a man in his sixties or seventies who had recovered from COVID-19. Both conserved end residues are part of each CDR3. The D gene is left open where the match is weak. Clone size, where shown, is once, few, many, or a class for clones that have expanded.

V: TRBV5-1; J: TRBJ2-5; size: -; D: -; CDR3: CASSLPGRGETQYF; DNA: TGCGCCAGCAGCTTGCCGGGGAGAGGAGAGACCCAGTACTTC
V: TRBV28; J: TRBJ1-2; size: few; D: TRBD1; CDR3: CASSLDREGYGYTF; DNA: TGTGCCAGCAGCCTGGACAGGGAGGGCTATGGCTACACCTTC
V: TRBV4-1; J: TRBJ2-7; size: -; D: -; CDR3: CASSQDFRGQTKYSYEQYF; DNA: TGCGCCAGCAGCCAAGATTTTAGAGGACAGACTAAGTACTCCTACGAGCAGTACTTC
V: TRBV9; J: TRBJ2-5; size: once; D: -; CDR3: CASSVVREQETQYF; DNA: TGTGCCAGCAGCGTAGTGAGAGAACAAGAGACCCAGTACTTC
V: TRBV15; J: TRBJ1-4; size: -; D: TRBD1; CDR3: CATSRQGQTNEKLFF; DNA: TGTGCCACCAGCAGGCAGGGACAGACGAATGAAAAACTGTTTTTT
V: TRBV15; J: TRBJ2-5; size: -; D: -; CDR3: CATSRDSRETQYF; DNA: TGTGCCACCAGCAGAGATTCGAGGGAGACCCAGTACTTC
V: TRBV20-1; J: TRBJ2-1; size: -; D: -; CDR3: CSARPRDEQFF; DNA: TGCAGTGCCCGGCCCAGGGATGAGCAGTTCTTC
V: TRBV19; J: TRBJ1-5; size: -; D: -; CDR3: CASSIISEENQPQHF; DNA: TGTGCCAGTAGTATAATATCAGAGGAAAATCAGCCCCAGCATTTT
V: TRBV28; J: TRBJ2-1; size: once; D: TRBD1; CDR3: CASSLGQGSGEQFF; DNA: TGTGCCAGCAGTTTAGGACAGGGGTCAGGTGAGCAGTTCTTC
V: TRBV28; J: TRBJ2-7; size: -; D: -; CDR3: CASSLGHREQYF; DNA: TGTGCCAGCAGCCTCGGACATCGCGAGCAGTACTTC
V: TRBV28; J: TRBJ1-3; size: -; D: -; CDR3: CASTWGVGNTIYF; DNA: TGTGCCAGTACCTGGGGGGTTGGAAACACCATATATTTT
V: TRBV30; J: TRBJ2-5; size: -; D: TRBD2; CDR3: CAYSPIAGETQYF; DNA: TGTGCCTACTCCCCAATAGCGGGAGAGACCCAGTACTTC
V: TRBV28; J: TRBJ2-5; size: -; D: TRBD2; CDR3: CASSFLRGLAEETQYF; DNA: TGTGCCAGCAGTTTTCTTCGAGGACTAGCGGAAGAGACCCAGTACTTC
V: TRBV5-1; J: TRBJ2-1; size: -; D: TRBD2; CDR3: CASSLMRLERDRYNEQFF; DNA: TGCGCCAGCAGCTTGATGCGACTGGAGCGGGACCGTTACAATGAGCAGTTCTTC
V: TRBV29-1; J: TRBJ1-1; size: -; D: -; CDR3: CSALTVNTEAFF; DNA: TGCAGCGCATTGACAGTGAACACTGAAGCTTTCTTT
V: TRBV2; J: TRBJ2-1; size: -; D: TRBD2; CDR3: CASSTGLAGGNEQFF; DNA: TGTGCCAGCAGCACTGGACTAGCGGGGGGCAATGAGCAGTTCTTC
V: TRBV10-3; J: TRBJ2-2; size: -; D: TRBD1; CDR3: CAISDGQGETGELFF; DNA: TGTGCCATCAGTGATGGACAGGGTGAGACCGGGGAGCTGTTTTTT